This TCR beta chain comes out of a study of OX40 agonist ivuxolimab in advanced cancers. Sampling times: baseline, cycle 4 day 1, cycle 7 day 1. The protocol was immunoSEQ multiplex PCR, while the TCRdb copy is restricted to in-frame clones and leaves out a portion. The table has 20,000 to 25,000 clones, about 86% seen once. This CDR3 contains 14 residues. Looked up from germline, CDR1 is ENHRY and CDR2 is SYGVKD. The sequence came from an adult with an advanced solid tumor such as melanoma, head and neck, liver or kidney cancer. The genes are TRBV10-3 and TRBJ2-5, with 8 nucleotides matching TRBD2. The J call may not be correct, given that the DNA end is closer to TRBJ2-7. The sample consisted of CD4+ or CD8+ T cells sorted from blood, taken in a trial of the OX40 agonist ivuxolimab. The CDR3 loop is CAISGTELADEQYF. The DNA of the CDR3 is TGTGCCATCAGTGGAACAGAACTAGCGGACGAGCAGTACTTC.